Shown below are 3 T cell receptor gamma chains from a single sample sequenced in a study of gamma-delta chains in newborns, infants, children. With CATT, TCRdb re-called clones from the reads. The sample gives under 1,400 gamma-chain clones, 2.1% of which show up once; 30% to 40% is in the top ten. Sequencing input: blood. All receptors derive from a child who was a newborn, infant or young child, either healthy, febrile or measles-vaccinated (not recorded which).

This clone is large within its sample. This sample includes further DNA sequences coding for the same CDR3. This rearrangement joins TRGV2 to TRGJ1 or TRGJ2. The CDR3 totals 16 residues. CDR1 EGSNGY and CDR2 YDSYNSKV come from the germline V gene. The trim removed 1 base at V and 4 bases at J, leaving 13 bases unmatched. The CDR3 bases are TGTGCCACCTGGGACGGTCCCCGGTCTCGCTATTATAAGAAACTCTTT. As protein: CATWDGPRSRYYKKLF.

Comments on this clone: TCRdb's listed protein matches a much larger clone and diverges from this DNA's translation at residue 6, likely through a read error; the protein shown comes from the DNA. V and J are TRGV9 and TRGJP2. The CDR3 extends over 13 amino acids. The V gene end was trimmed by 5 bases and the J gene end by 4 bases; junction bases not matched to a gene: 4. Germline V CDR1 and CDR2: GITISATS, ISYDGTV (reference sequence). CDR3 protein: CALWGLSDWIKTF. The DNA of the CDR3 is TGTGCCTTGTGGGGGCTTAGTGATTGGATCAAGACGTTT.

This clone is judged large. Other DNA sequences in this specimen translate into the identical CDR3. The chain recombines TRGV9 with TRGJP. Looked up from germline, CDR1 is GITISATS and CDR2 is ISYDGTV (reference sequence). The CDR3 loop spans 16 amino acids. The V segment lost 2 bases and the J segment 7 bases; nucleotides outside the gene matches: 5. The DNA for the CDR3 is TGTGCCTTGTGGGAGGCGGGGGAGTTGGGCAAAAAAATCAAGGTATTT. Its translation is CALWEAGELGKKIKVF.